The TCR beta chain under discussion was sequenced for a study of tumor and adjacent non-tumor tissue in lung cancer. Findings and limits, study-wide: Tumor TCR diversity, when higher, was linked to shorter survival. In normal lung, the top 100 clones were significantly more dominant than in tumor.

This clonotype has at least ten counts. What it recognizes is unknown. The template was RNA from unsorted bulk tissue. The library came from three nested PCR rounds adapted from ARM-PCR protocols. From the multiplex PCR reads, TCRdb called clonotypes with MiXCR, one entry per CDR3 protein. The profile shows about 200,000 distinct CDR3 sequences, about 76% of them singletons. The CDR3 totals 16 residues. The trim removed 4 bases at V and 2 bases at J, leaving 7 bases unmatched. CDR1 LGHNA and CDR2 YNFKEQ come from the germline V gene. This chain uses TRBV4-2 with TRBJ2-3, with TRBD1 matching over 9 bases. The specimen was lung tumor tissue. The sequence derives from a man aged 55 to 70 with non-small cell lung cancer. In nucleotides, the CDR3 is TGTGCCAGCAGCCCGCAGGGGGACAGGGACACAGATACGCAGTATTTT. Translated, it gives CASSPQGDRDTDTQYF.